A selection of T cell receptor beta chains follows, all from one sample in a study of metastatic and nonmetastatic thyroid tumors. TCRdb re-clonotyped the PCR reads via MiXCR. This table has roughly 7,300 clones, around 19% appearing once. Sequencing input: adjacent normal tissue. The receptors here all came from a female donor with papillary thyroid cancer or a benign thyroid nodule (not recorded which). Some clones in this sample may be carry-over from other donors' samples. Each CDR3 is given without its conserved first and last residue.

TRBV10-2	TRBJ2-7	ASSDVGGRYEQY
TRBV7-9	TRBJ1-6	ASSLDQGDSPLH
TRBV28	TRBJ1-6	ASSSSYGYNSPLH
TRBV5-1	TRBJ2-7	ASSSPDGRSSYEQY
TRBV30	TRBJ1-2	ALRQGNYGYT
TRBV20-1	TRBJ2-7	SASAGSGAYEQY
TRBV11-3	TRBJ2-1	ASSLGNYNEQF
TRBV14	TRBJ2-5	AGRHRKQETQY
TRBV6-1	TRBJ2-1	ASSWRPNEQF
TRBV5-1	TRBJ2-7	ASSLISGVEDEQY
TRBV11-2	TRBJ2-5	ASSSATLAGGPLQETQY
TRBV5-1	TRBJ2-7	ASSLVALAGPYEQY
TRBV12-3/TRBV12-4	TRBJ2-3	ASSPGTSGRARDTQY
TRBV2	TRBJ2-5	ASGAARTGMQGTQY
TRBV4-1	TRBJ2-7	ASSQERGPSYEQY
TRBV11-2	TRBJ2-7	ASSLVSRGPDYEQY
TRBV6-5	TRBJ2-1	ASSYSPGALSYNEQF
TRBV6-1	TRBJ2-3	ASSGVGGDTQY
TRBV7-9	TRBJ1-4	ASARGEDRGRRKLF
TRBV7-2	TRBJ2-7	ASSLAPSGGYEQY
TRBV20-1	TRBJ2-7	SASGAGGTEQY
TRBV4-1	TRBJ2-7	ASSQLAAYEQY
TRBV7-2	TRBJ2-7	ASSPSGSPYEQY
TRBV24-1	TRBJ1-2	VTRPTGHTNYGYT
TRBV12-3/TRBV12-4	TRBJ2-1	ASRTAGNEQF
TRBV9	TRBJ2-3	ASSVEPFTDTQY
TRBV20-1	TRBJ2-7	SARGIGAYEQY
TRBV28	TRBJ1-1	ASSFGQAEAF
TRBV7-9	TRBJ2-5	ASSLGAGPDRAKETQY
TRBV27	TRBJ1-5	ASSGVGSHQPQH
TRBV11-2	TRBJ2-7	ASSLSRGVRYEQY
TRBV7-9	TRBJ1-3	ASSAREDGNTIY
TRBV5-6	TRBJ1-4	ASRLQGQRNEKLF
TRBV18	TRBJ2-7	ASSPAPGHPYEQY
TRBV6-5	TRBJ2-1	ASSYTRTVSYNEQF
TRBV19	TRBJ1-2	ASSPQGDGYT
TRBV9	TRBJ2-7	ASPWDTSYEQY
TRBV20-1	TRBJ2-5	SGGGRETQY
TRBV18	TRBJ2-3	ASSPRTGGKDTQY
TRBV20-1	TRBJ2-5	SAHHPAKEAETQY
TRBV10-1	TRBJ2-7	ASTNDPGTSGSSYEQY
TRBV6-1	TRBJ2-1	ASTGTGGGEQF
TRBV4-1	TRBJ1-1	ASSQGAWERSNTEAF
TRBV24-1	TRBJ2-3	ATSPSGGTDTQY
TRBV3-1	TRBJ2-7	ANSQAFEQY
TRBV7-9	TRBJ2-1	ASSLAVHGSSYNEQF
TRBV12-3/TRBV12-4	TRBJ1-4	ASTWEGREKLF
TRBV20-1	TRBJ2-5	SARDWANWEF
TRBV5-6	TRBJ2-3	ASSSGRLGNTDTQY
TRBV24-1	TRBJ2-2	ATSPSTGGWGTGELF
TRBV10-3	TRBJ1-1	AVGSRLNTEAF
TRBV27	TRBJ1-6	ASSLGPRDPPLH
TRBV9	TRBJ2-5	ASSVDVTSGRVGETQY
TRBV15	TRBJ1-2	ATSRTGEGYGYT
TRBV13	TRBJ2-1	ASIFGLAGGVVNEQF
TRBV6-1	TRBJ1-2	ASNGLGYGYT
TRBV28	TRBJ1-3	ASSFQGSGTIY